The 27 T cell receptor beta chains listed next were all sequenced from one sample in a study of cytomegalovirus exposure and HLA in healthy donors. The study ran its PCR with 60 Vbeta and 13 Jbeta primers. Here immunoSEQ multiplex PCR was the method, and the copy in TCRdb shows in-frame clones only, minus some. This sample has 120,000 or so clones, with 81% found just once. The sequenced sample was PBMCs. The receptors stem from a man between 18 and 29 years old in good health and CMV-seronegative.

This clone was counted a few times. The V call is TRBV29-1, the J call TRBJ1-2; D possibly corresponds to TRBD1 (5 bases). Germline CDR1 and CDR2: SQVTM and ANQGSEA. The CDR3 totals 11 residues. V lost 4 bases and J 8 bases, leaving 11 bases between the germline ends. CDR3 sequence: CSVGGTSGYTF. For the CDR3, the DNA is TGCAGCGTTGGGGGGACTTCCGGCTACACCTTC. The entire variable domain, with the rest obtained from reference TRBV29-1 and TRBJ1-2, is as follows: SAVISQKPSRDICQRGTSLTIQCQVDSQVTMMFWYRQQPGQSLTLIATANQGSEATYESGFVIDKFPISRPNLTFSTLTVSNMSPEDSSIYLCSVGGTSGYTFGSGTRLTVV.

The V call is TRBV4-3, the J call TRBJ2-1, with TRBD2 matching over 8 bases. V shed 0 bases, J shed 7 bases, and the junction held 8 bases outside the gene matches. The CDR3 contains 16 residues. Germline V gene data show CDR1 as LGHNA and CDR2 as YSLEER. The CDR3 reads CASSQEVAGNLNEQFF. The CDR3 nucleotides read TGCGCCAGCAGCCAAGAGGTAGCGGGGAATTTGAATGAGCAGTTCTTC.

V usage is TRBV7-6 and J usage is TRBJ1-1, with TRBD1 as a possible D gene (6 bases). CDR1 is SGHVS and CDR2 is FNYEAQ in the germline V gene. The ends were cut back, 1 base at V and 0 bases at J, with 12 bases in the middle. The CDR3 is made up of 16 amino acids. The CDR3 loop reads CASSLEQGRMNTEAFF. In nucleotides, the CDR3 is TGTGCCAGCAGCTTAGAACAGGGACGGATGAACACTGAAGCTTTCTTT.

The V call is TRBV5-1, the J call TRBJ1-6; 7 bases map to TRBD1. The CDR3 is 15 residues long. Germline CDR1 SGHRS, CDR2 YFSETQ. J was trimmed by 9 bases and V by 4 bases; bases with no gene match: 10. DNA for the CDR3: TGCGCCAGCAGCGCGGAACAGGGGAGCGGTTCACCCCTCCACTTT. Translated, it gives CASSAEQGSGSPLHF.

This chain's CDR3 is CATTDRIKENTEAFF. CDR3 nucleotides: TGCGCCACTACAGACAGGATTAAGGAGAACACTGAAGCTTTCTTT. J is TRBJ1-1 and V is TRBV10-1; tentatively, D is TRBD1 (6 bases). Germline-derived CDR1 and CDR2 are WNHNN and SYGVQD (reference sequence). V shed 10 bases and J shed 1 base, with 19 bases lying between them. The CDR3 consists of 15 residues.

The J gene is TRBJ1-1, the V gene TRBV9, with D maybe TRBD1 (5 bases). V lost 0 bases, J lost 1 base, and 13 bases lay in between. The CDR3 consists of 16 residues. The germline V gene encodes CDR1 SGDLS and CDR2 YYNGEE. This chain's CDR3 is CASSVGGAMRNTEAFF. CDR3 nucleotides: TGTGCCAGCAGCGTAGGGGGCGCGATGAGGAACACTGAAGCTTTCTTT.

This clone turned up a few times. The chain has TRBV29-1 and TRBJ1-1; unclear D gene. With 2 bases removed from V and 11 bases from J, the gap between germline ends came to 21 bases. Germline values: CDR1 SQVTM, CDR2 ANQGSEA. The CDR3 has 14 amino acids. Written as DNA, the CDR3 is TGCAGCGTTGAACGGAAATCAACGAGAGAGGAGGCTTTCTTT. This codes for CSVERKSTREEAFF.

The genes are TRBV2 and TRBJ1-1, with TRBD1 as a possible D gene (5 bases). This CDR3 contains 16 residues. Per germline, CDR1 SNHLY and CDR2 FYNNEI. The V gene lost 5 bases and the J gene lost 5 bases, with 21 bases spanning the gap. CDR3 amino acids: CASSPHVPGRGTEAFF. CDR3 nucleotide sequence: TGTGCCAGCAGTCCTCACGTGCCGGGACGGGGGACTGAAGCTTTCTTT.

This clone was observed a few times. The chain links TRBV6-1 to TRBJ1-3; D uncertain. Germline V gene lookup returns CDR1 MNHNS and CDR2 SASEGT. The CDR3 is made up of 15 amino acids. The V gene lost 2 bases and the J gene lost 0 bases, with 8 bases spanning the gap. In DNA form, the CDR3 reads TGTGCCAGCAGTGAATTTCCGAGCTCTGGAAACACCATATATTTT. Its protein product is CASSEFPSSGNTIYF.

The CDR3 protein is CASSILERRSSYNEQFF. CDR3 DNA: TGTGCCAGCAGTATCCTAGAGCGCCGGAGCTCCTACAATGAGCAGTTCTTC. V is TRBV5-4 and J is TRBJ2-1; D is unclear. V lost 5 bases to trimming and J lost 0 bases, with 18 bases between them. The CDR3 loop spans 17 amino acids. Germline V gives CDR1 SGHNT, CDR2 YYREEE (reference sequence).

The chain recombines TRBV2 with TRBJ1-5, with unresolved D. V shed 6 bases and J shed 5 bases, with 8 bases lying between them. This CDR3 is built from 12 residues. Per the germline V gene, CDR1 is SNHLY and CDR2 is FYNNEI. The CDR3 region is CASRFSDQPQHF. The CDR3 region has the DNA TGTGCCAGCAGGTTTTCGGATCAGCCCCAGCATTTT.

The chain recombines TRBV7-2 with TRBJ1-3; D remains ambiguous. V lost 2 bases and J 3 bases, leaving 11 bases between the germline ends. CDR1 is SGHTA, CDR2 FQGNSA, per germline. The CDR3 contains 15 residues. The chain's CDR3 is CASSLYGGSGNTIYF. The DNA of the CDR3 is TGTGCCAGCAGCTTATATGGTGGGAGTGGAAACACCATATATTTT.

The chain combines TRBV27 with TRBJ2-1, with D possibly matching TRBD2 (5 bases). CDR1 and CDR2 (germline): MNHEY, SMNVEV (reference sequence). With 7 bases removed from V and 6 bases from J, the gap between germline ends came to 16 bases. The CDR3 has 14 residues. CDR3 nucleotides: TGTGCCAGCACCCCGGTGGCAGGAGGCAATGAGCAGTTCTTC. Residues: CASTPVAGGNEQFF.

This rearrangement joins TRBV19 to TRBJ1-5, with D tentatively TRBD1 (6 bases). The ends were cut back, 3 bases at V and 3 bases at J, with 15 bases in the middle. Germline loops: CDR1 LNHDA, CDR2 SQIVND (reference sequence). CDR3 size: 16 residues. CDR3 bases: TGTGCCAGTAGTATCGGCTCCAGGGGATTCAATCAGCCCCAGCATTTT. Its protein product is CASSIGSRGFNQPQHF. Looking up the rest from reference TRBV19 and TRBJ1-5 gives the full variable domain: DGGITQSPKYLFRKEGQNVTLSCEQNLNHDAMYWYRQDPGQGLRLIYYSQIVNDFQKGDIAEGYSVSREKKESFPLTVTSAQKNPTAFYLCASSIGSRGFNQPQHFGDGTRLSIL.

The chain carries TRBV19 and TRBJ2-3; the match to TRBD2 covers 8 bases. V was clipped by 1 base and J by 3 bases; unmatched bases: 6. The CDR3 runs 16 residues. Germline V CDR1 and CDR2: LNHDA, SQIVND (reference sequence). The chain's CDR3 is CASSIGAGVSTDTQYF. CDR3 nucleotides: TGTGCCAGTAGTATAGGAGCGGGGGTTTCGACAGATACGCAGTATTTT.

This clone was seen just once. This chain uses TRBV15 with TRBJ1-6; D is perhaps TRBD1 (5 bases). Trimming cost V 3 bases and J 7 bases, with 13 bases left between them. The CDR3 loop spans 15 amino acids. CDR1 LNHNV and CDR2 YYDKDF come from the germline V gene (reference sequence). In DNA, the CDR3 is TGTGCCACCAGCAGGGGTTCATCAGGGAATTCACCCCTCCACTTT. Its translation: CATSRGSSGNSPLHF.

Turning to this clone: This sample also contains other DNA sequences that code for the same CDR3. The CDR3 coding sequence is TGTGCCAGCAGTGAATCGTGGGGGGCTGAAGCTTTCTTT. Its translation is CASSESWGAEAFF. The rearrangement links TRBV6-1 to TRBJ1-1; tentatively, D is TRBD1 (5 bases). V lost 2 bases to trimming and J lost 6 bases, with 10 bases between them. This CDR3 spans 13 amino acids. Germline V gene sequence: CDR1 MNHNS, CDR2 SASEGT.

The rearrangement uses TRBV14 and TRBJ2-2; 7 bases agree with TRBD1. The CDR3 length is 16 residues. V lost 4 bases, J lost 0 bases, and 5 bases stayed unmatched. Germline CDR1 SGHDN, CDR2 FVKESK. As DNA, the CDR3 is TGTGCCAGCAGCCCTACAGGGGTAACGAACACCGGGGAGCTGTTTTTT. Translating it yields CASSPTGVTNTGELFF.

This chain links TRBV5-6 with TRBJ2-3; D gene uncertain. The CDR3 covers 12 residues. The V end was cut by 4 bases, the J end by 2 bases, with 5 bases between. The V gene's germline CDR1 is SGHDT and CDR2 YYEEEE. The chain's CDR3 is CASSQNTDTQYF. The CDR3 bases are TGTGCCAGCAGCCAGAACACAGATACGCAGTATTTT.

This clone was observed a handful of times. The chain is built from TRBV6-5 and TRBJ2-1, with 9 bases identical to TRBD1. The V and J ends lost 2 bases and 8 bases, in that order; junction bases with no gene match: 7. The CDR3 is made up of 15 amino acids. Looked up from germline, CDR1 is MNHEY and CDR2 is SVGAGI. The CDR3 protein is CASSYSRGQGHEQFF. CDR3 in DNA: TGTGCCAGCAGTTACAGTCGGGGACAGGGCCATGAGCAGTTCTTC.

The chain is built from TRBV5-1 and TRBJ2-2; 8 bases line up with TRBD1. J gave up 5 bases and V 4 bases, and 4 bases lay outside the gene matches. The CDR3 is 14 amino acids. Germline CDR1 SGHRS, CDR2 YFSETQ. The CDR3 is CASSRTGMTGELFF. CDR3 sequence (DNA): TGCGCCAGCAGCCGGACAGGGATGACCGGGGAGCTGTTTTTT. Full variable domain (outside the CDR3, taken from reference TRBV5-1 and TRBJ2-2): KAGVTQTPRYLIKTRGQQVTLSCSPISGHRSVSWYQQTPGQGLQFLFEYFSETQRNKGNFPGRFSGRQFSNSRSEMNVSTLELGDSALYLCASSRTGMTGELFFGEGSRLTVL.

The sample holds a few counts of this clone. The CDR3 loop is CASSIPSSQGAQSPLHF. CDR3 bases: TGTGCCAGTAGTATCCCCAGTTCACAGGGGGCTCAATCACCCCTCCACTTT. The V and J genes are TRBV19 and TRBJ1-6, with TRBD1 identical over 9 bases. In germline, CDR1 is LNHDA, CDR2 SQIVND (reference sequence). J was trimmed by 10 bases and V by 3 bases; bases with no gene match: 13. This CDR3 comprises 17 residues.

The V gene is TRBV28, the J gene TRBJ1-1; D gene unclear. This CDR3 contains 13 residues. Trimming stripped 2 bases from V and 12 bases from J, with 16 bases between. Germline CDR1 MDHEN, CDR2 SYDVKM. This CDR3 is CASSLRVSGEPFF. The DNA for the CDR3 is TGTGCCAGCAGTTTAAGGGTTTCCGGGGAACCTTTCTTT.

The chain is built from TRBV11-2 and TRBJ2-1; TRBD1 is a possible D gene (5 bases). This CDR3 contains 16 residues. Germline CDR1 is SGHAT and CDR2 is FQNNGV. The V gene lost 1 base and the J gene lost 3 bases, with 13 bases spanning the gap. The DNA of the CDR3 is TGTGCCAGCAGCTTAGTCCACTTGACAGACTACAATGAGCAGTTCTTC. Residues: CASSLVHLTDYNEQFF.

This clone came up a few times. This chain connects TRBV5-1 to TRBJ2-1, with 7 bases matching TRBD1. The germline V gene has CDR1 SGHRS and CDR2 YFSETQ. The CDR3 is 14 amino acids. V trimming: 4 bases; J trimming: 4 bases; junction bases outside the gene matches: 5. Written as DNA, the CDR3 is TGCGCCAGCAGCGGGCAGGGGGTTTACAATGAGCAGTTCTTC. It yields the protein CASSGQGVYNEQFF. The full variable domain, rest sourced from reference TRBV5-1 and TRBJ2-1, is KAGVTQTPRYLIKTRGQQVTLSCSPISGHRSVSWYQQTPGQGLQFLFEYFSETQRNKGNFPGRFSGRQFSNSRSEMNVSTLELGDSALYLCASSGQGVYNEQFFGPGTRLTVL.

This clone is a singleton in its sample. The rearrangement links TRBV5-6 to TRBJ1-4; 8 nucleotides agree with TRBD1. From germline, CDR1 is SGHDT and CDR2 YYEEEE. The CDR3 consists of 16 residues. With V trimmed by 3 bases and J by 3 bases, 7 bases remained unmatched. CDR3 protein: CASSYLGQGPNEKLFF. The CDR3 region has the DNA TGTGCCAGCAGCTACCTCGGACAGGGCCCTAATGAAAAACTGTTTTTT. The full variable domain, completed using reference TRBV5-6 and TRBJ1-4, is DAGVTQSPTHLIKTRGQQVTLRCSPKSGHDTVSWYQQALGQGPQFIFQYYEEEERQRGNFPDRFSGHQFPNYSSELNVNALLLGDSALYLCASSYLGQGPNEKLFFGSGTQLSVL.

This clone was detected only once. The V gene is TRBV4-1, the J gene TRBJ1-2; maybe TRBD1 (6 bases). V lost 4 bases and J lost 6, with 9 bases in between. The length of the CDR3 is 12 residues. Germline CDR1 MGHRA, CDR2 YSYEKL. CDR3 residues: CASSRNRDGYTF. The CDR3 bases are TGCGCCAGCAGCCGGAACAGGGATGGCTACACCTTC.